The 15 T cell receptor beta chains below all came from one sample that was sequenced in a study of blood T cell repertoires in COVID-19. TCRdb's table, derived via immunoSEQ multiplex PCR, lists solely in-frame clones and lacks some. This sample has 200,000 to 300,000 clones; about 90% occur once, and the top ten carry 0.83%. Source material: peripheral blood. Every receptor here comes from a man in his thirties or forties with COVID-19, enrolled during active disease.

V usage is TRBV5-5 and J usage is TRBJ1-2, with D tentatively TRBD1 (5 bases). V was cut by 1 base and J by 0 bases, with 7 bases left in between. CDR3 size: 14 residues. Looked up from germline, CDR1 is SGHKS and CDR2 is YYEKEE (reference sequence). CDR3 residues: CASSLTGANYGYTF. The CDR3 DNA follows: TGTGCCAGCAGCTTGACAGGCGCTAACTATGGCTACACCTTC.

This clone was seen just once. V usage is TRBV3-1 (or the pseudogene TRBV3-2) and J usage is TRBJ2-3; 8 nucleotides align to TRBD2. Germline lookup yields CDR1 LGHDT and CDR2 YNNKEL (reference sequence). Trimming took 8 bases from V and 5 from J; bases not matched to a gene: 9. CDR3 length: 14 residues. In DNA form, the CDR3 reads TGTGCCAGCCAAAGGCGGGGGGCCGGAGATACGCAGTATTTT. As protein: CASQRRGAGDTQYF.

The V call is TRBV6-1, the J call TRBJ1-6; tentatively, D is TRBD1 (5 bases). V gave up 1 base and J gave up 9 bases, with 7 bases separating them. Looked up from germline, CDR1 is MNHNS and CDR2 is SASEGT. This CDR3 comprises 13 residues. CDR3 sequence: CASSEGGSSPLHF. The CDR3 DNA follows: TGTGCCAGCAGTGAAGGGGGCAGTTCACCCCTCCACTTT.

This rearrangement joins TRBV5-1 to TRBJ1-6; maybe TRBD1 (6 bases). The V end was cut by 1 base, the J end by 6 bases, with 8 bases between. The CDR3 is 14 residues long. Looked up from germline, CDR1 is SGHRS and CDR2 is YFSETQ. The CDR3 DNA is TGCGCCAGCAGCTTGCCAGGGGTTAATTCACCCCTCCACTTT. It yields the protein CASSLPGVNSPLHF.

The rearrangement links TRBV2 to TRBJ1-2; 11 bases align to TRBD1. This CDR3 spans 14 amino acids. Germline V gene lookup returns CDR1 SNHLY and CDR2 FYNNEI. J lost 7 bases, V lost 5 bases, and 6 bases had no gene match. DNA of the CDR3: TGTGCCAGCAGTTCCGGGACAGGGGGTCGTGGCTACACCTTC. Its translation: CASSSGTGGRGYTF.

This sequence joins TRBV2 and TRBJ1-2; 7 positions match TRBD1. CDR1 is SNHLY, CDR2 FYNNEI, per germline. This CDR3 contains 14 residues. With 4 bases clipped from V and 6 bases from J, the junction kept 8 bases outside the gene matches. The CDR3 DNA sequence: TGTGCCAGCAGTGTACAGGGGTTCGGGCATGGCTACACCTTC. Protein: CASSVQGFGHGYTF.

CDR3 DNA sequence: TGTGCCAGCGGGACAGGGGCTAATGAAAAACTGTTTTTT. Translation: CASGTGANEKLFF. This chain connects TRBV12-3 or TRBV12-4 to TRBJ1-4; the match to TRBD1 covers 10 bases. The CDR3 covers 13 residues. V lost 8 bases and J lost 3; bases outside the gene matches: 0.

This chain links TRBV28 with TRBJ2-7; D remains unclear. The CDR3 length is 13 residues. Germline V gene data show CDR1 as MDHEN and CDR2 as SYDVKM. V was cut by 2 bases and J by 5 bases, with 10 bases left in between. CDR3 sequence (DNA): TGTGCCAGCAGTTTAGTATCTGGCCACGAGCAGTACTTC. Protein sequence: CASSLVSGHEQYF. Drawing the rest from reference TRBV28 and TRBJ2-7, the complete variable domain is DVKVTQSSRYLVKRTGEKVFLECVQDMDHENMFWYRQDPGLGLRLIYFSYDVKMKEKGDIPEGYSVSREKKERFSLILESASTNQTSMYLCASSLVSGHEQYFGPGTRLTVT.

The chain joins TRBV5-1 to TRBJ2-2; the D gene is possibly TRBD1 (6 bases). This CDR3 is 20 amino acids long. Germline-derived CDR1 and CDR2 are SGHRS and YFSETQ. The ends were cut back, 4 bases at V and 6 bases at J, with 31 bases in the middle. The CDR3 DNA follows: TGCGCCAGCAGCCTGACACCCGGGACACGGGGTCCTGGTTTCGCCGGGGAGCTGTTTTTT. It codes for CASSLTPGTRGPGFAGELFF.

The chain has TRBV4-2 and TRBJ2-2; 8 nucleotides line up with TRBD1. Trimming at V came to 0 bases and at J to 6 bases, leaving 3 bases not matched to a gene. CDR1 is LGHNA, CDR2 YNFKEQ, per germline. The CDR3 has 15 residues. The CDR3 spells CASSQEEQGAGELFF. The CDR3 coding sequence is TGTGCCAGCAGCCAAGAGGAACAGGGGGCCGGGGAGCTGTTTTTT.

J is TRBJ2-7 and V is TRBV10-2; TRBD1 might be the D (5 bases). The CDR3 is 13 residues long. V was shortened by 3 bases and J by 6 bases, with 12 bases between the two germline ends. From germline, CDR1 is WSHSY and CDR2 SAAADI. CDR3 sequence: CASSEIQAGEQYF. The CDR3 bases are TGCGCCAGCAGTGAAATACAGGCAGGCGAGCAGTACTTC.

The J gene is TRBJ2-7, the V gene TRBV11-2; perhaps TRBD1 as D (7 bases). Per the germline V gene, CDR1 is SGHAT and CDR2 is FQNNGV. V shed 5 bases and J shed 4 bases, with 18 bases lying between them. The CDR3 totals 15 residues. CDR3 protein: CASSGVQGGSYEQYF. CDR3 bases: TGTGCCAGCAGCGGAGTCCAGGGGGGAAGTTACGAGCAGTACTTC.

DNA of the CDR3: TGCAGGACACAGGGGGATGGCTACACCTTC. It encodes CRTQGDGYTF. J is TRBJ1-2 and V is TRBV20-1; 8 bases line up with TRBD1. From germline, CDR1 is DFQATT and CDR2 SNEGSKA (reference sequence). The CDR3 runs to 10 residues.

CDR3 sequence (DNA): TGTGCCAGCAGTTTAAACTATTCACCCCTCCACTTT. Residues: CASSLNYSPLHF. V usage is TRBV12-3 or TRBV12-4 and J usage is TRBJ1-6, with unresolved D. V was trimmed by 2 bases and J by 8 bases, leaving 4 bases between them. This CDR3 region has 12 residues.

The rearrangement uses TRBV3-1 (or the pseudogene TRBV3-2) and TRBJ2-1; 10 positions agree with TRBD2. Looked up from germline, CDR1 is LGHDT and CDR2 is YNNKEL (reference sequence). The CDR3 extends over 18 amino acids. V lost 1 base and J lost 0; bases outside the gene matches: 6. CDR3 DNA: TGTGCCAGCAGCCAAGCCACTAGCGGGGTCTTCTCCTACAATGAGCAGTTCTTC. Its protein product is CASSQATSGVFSYNEQFF.